The sequence of this T cell receptor (beta chain) was determined in a study of siplizumab effects on memory and regulatory T cells. Germline loops: CDR1 SNHLY, CDR2 FYNNEI. Trimming shortened V by 6 bases and J by 7 bases, and 19 bases separated the two germline ends. The CDR3 loop spans 14 amino acids. TCRdb keeps only in-frame clones here, not all; method: immunoSEQ multiplex PCR. The sample has 100,000 or so clones, about 94% seen once. Whole-study results and caveats: The naive T cell population seemed more diverse than memory cells and seemed a major contributor to the alloresponse. Significantly reduced by siplizumab was the cumulative frequency of alloreactive sequences, namely those traceable to unstimulated CD4+ memory cells.

As for this clone: Its specificity is not known.

The clonotype originates from a human donor in good health. This chain connects TRBV2 to TRBJ2-7, with a tentative D call TRBD1 (7 bases). Sequencing was carried out using non-Treg CD4+ T cells sorted from blood. In nucleotides, the CDR3 is TGTGCCAGCAGCCTCAGGGGGGAGTTCGGGGAGCAGTACTTC. The encoded protein is CASSLRGEFGEQYF.